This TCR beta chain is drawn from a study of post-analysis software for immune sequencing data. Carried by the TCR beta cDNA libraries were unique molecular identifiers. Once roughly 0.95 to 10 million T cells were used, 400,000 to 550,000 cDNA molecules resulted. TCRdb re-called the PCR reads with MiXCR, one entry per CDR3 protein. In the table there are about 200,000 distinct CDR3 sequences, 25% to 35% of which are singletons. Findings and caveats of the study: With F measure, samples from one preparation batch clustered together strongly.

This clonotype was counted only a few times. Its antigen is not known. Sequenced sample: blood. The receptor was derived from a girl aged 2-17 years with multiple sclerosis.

CDR3 DNA sequence: TGTGCCAGCAGCCAGCGGGACCCTTCTGAGCAGTTCTTC. Protein: CASSQRDPSEQFF. This chain links TRBV3-1 with TRBJ2-1, with TRBD2 as a possible D gene (6 bases). Trimming pared 3 bases from V and 9 bases from J, leaving 12 bases between. Germline lookup yields CDR1 LGHDT and CDR2 YNNKEL (reference sequence). The CDR3 totals 13 residues.